This entry lists 4 T cell receptor beta chains sequenced from one sample in a study of early T cells in non-severe SARS-CoV-2 infection. A single record per CDR3 protein comes from TCRdb applying MiXCR to the 5' RACE reads. The repertoire includes 46,000 or so distinct CDR3 sequences, roughly 7.3% of them detected once, and around 7.9% sits in the top ten. The sequencing input was whole blood. These receptors were taken from an adult who was a healthcare worker with PCR-confirmed SARS-CoV-2 infection or an uninfected control (not recorded which).

This chain uses TRBV24-1 with TRBJ2-1, with TRBD2 identical over 8 bases. Germline CDR1 is KGHDR and CDR2 is SFDVKD. The V gene end was trimmed by 4 bases and the J gene end by 0 bases; junction bases not matched to a gene: 13. The CDR3 is made up of 19 amino acids. CDR3 loop: CATSDSPGSGAFSYNEQFF. The CDR3 DNA follows: TGTGCCACCAGTGACTCCCCGGGTAGCGGGGCTTTCTCCTACAATGAGCAGTTCTTC.

This clonotype was recorded a few times. The chain combines TRBV5-1 with TRBJ1-1; 9 nucleotides agree with TRBD1. V dropped 1 base and J dropped 6; count of bases not matched to a gene: 4. Germline lookup yields CDR1 SGHRS and CDR2 YFSETQ. The CDR3 covers 14 residues. The chain's CDR3 is CASSLNRGRAEAFF. The CDR3 nucleotides are TGCGCCAGCAGCTTGAACAGGGGGCGCGCTGAAGCTTTCTTT. The whole variable domain, remainder taken from reference TRBV5-1 and TRBJ1-1, is KAGVTQTPRYLIKTRGQQVTLSCSPISGHRSVSWYQQTPGQGLQFLFEYFSETQRNKGNFPGRFSGRQFSNSRSEMNVSTLELGDSALYLCASSLNRGRAEAFFGQGTRLTVV.

This clonotype was counted between two and nine times. The chain links TRBV7-9 to TRBJ2-3; tentatively, D is TRBD1 (6 bases). The CDR3 spans 13 residues. Germline loops: CDR1 SEHNR, CDR2 FQNEAQ (reference sequence). With 2 bases removed from V and 6 bases from J, the gap between germline ends came to 9 bases. This CDR3 reads CASSLIQGDTQYF. DNA for the CDR3: TGTGCCAGCAGCTTAATTCAGGGGGATACGCAGTATTTT.

The table lists this clonotype with a few counts. This chain connects TRBV4-2 to TRBJ1-5; TRBD1 might be the D (6 bases). CDR3 length: 16 amino acids. Per germline, CDR1 LGHNA and CDR2 YNFKEQ. V shed 3 bases and J shed 4 bases, with 16 bases lying between them. The CDR3 sequence: CASSHGTPGLNQPQHF. The CDR3, as DNA: TGTGCCAGCAGCCACGGGACACCGGGCCTTAATCAGCCCCAGCATTTT.